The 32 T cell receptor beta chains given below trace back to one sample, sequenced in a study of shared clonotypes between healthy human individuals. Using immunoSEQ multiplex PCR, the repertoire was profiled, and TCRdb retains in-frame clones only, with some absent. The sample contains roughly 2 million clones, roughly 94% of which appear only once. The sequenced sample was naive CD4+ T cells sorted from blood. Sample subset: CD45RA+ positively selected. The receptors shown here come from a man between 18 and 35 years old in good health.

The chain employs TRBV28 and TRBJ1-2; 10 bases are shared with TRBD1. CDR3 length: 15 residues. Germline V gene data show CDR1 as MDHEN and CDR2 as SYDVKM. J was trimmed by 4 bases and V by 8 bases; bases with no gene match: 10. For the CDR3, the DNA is TGTGCCAGCGGGACAGGGGACGTAGAGGCCTATGGCTACACCTTC. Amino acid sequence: CASGTGDVEAYGYTF.

The CDR3 DNA follows: TGTGCCAGCGGAAGCGGACTAGCGGGGATGGAGACCCAGTACTTC. Its translation is CASGSGLAGMETQYF. The chain has TRBV25-1 and TRBJ2-5; TRBD2 matches 12 bases. V was pared by 8 bases and J by 5 bases, with 9 bases of the junction left unmatched. The CDR3 spans 15 residues. CDR1 and CDR2 from the germline V gene are MGHDK and SYGVNS. The full variable domain, in which reference TRBV25-1 and TRBJ2-5 provide the parts outside the CDR3, is EADIYQTPRYLVIGTGKKITLECSQTMGHDKMYWYQQDPGMELHLIHYSYGVNSTEKGDLSSESTVSRIRTEHFPLTLESARPSHTSQYLCASGSGLAGMETQYFGPGTRLLVL.

In DNA, the CDR3 is TGTGCCAGCAGTCCCGGGACAACGAACACCGGGGAGCTGTTTTTT. Encoded protein: CASSPGTTNTGELFF. This chain uses TRBV28 with TRBJ2-2, with D perhaps TRBD1 (6 bases). Germline loops: CDR1 MDHEN, CDR2 SYDVKM. V lost 5 bases, J lost 0 bases, and 10 bases lay in between. The CDR3 spans 15 residues.

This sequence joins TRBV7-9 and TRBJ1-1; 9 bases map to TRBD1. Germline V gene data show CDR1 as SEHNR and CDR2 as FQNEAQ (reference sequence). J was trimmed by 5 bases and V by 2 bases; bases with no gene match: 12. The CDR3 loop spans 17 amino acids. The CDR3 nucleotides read TGTGCCAGCAGCTTAAATCCCGGGACAGGGAAGGGGACTGAAGCTTTCTTT. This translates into CASSLNPGTGKGTEAFF.

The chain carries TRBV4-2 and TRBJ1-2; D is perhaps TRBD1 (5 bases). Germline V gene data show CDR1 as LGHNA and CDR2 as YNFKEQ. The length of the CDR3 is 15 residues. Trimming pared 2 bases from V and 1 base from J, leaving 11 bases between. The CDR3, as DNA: TGTGCCAGCAGCCAAACCCCCGACAGTAACTATGGCTACACCTTC. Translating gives CASSQTPDSNYGYTF.

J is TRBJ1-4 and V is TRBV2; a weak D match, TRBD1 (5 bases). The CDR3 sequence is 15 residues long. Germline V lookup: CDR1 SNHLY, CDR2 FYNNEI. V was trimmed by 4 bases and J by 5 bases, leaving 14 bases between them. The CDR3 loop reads CASSVSGWRNEKLFF. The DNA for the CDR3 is TGTGCCAGCAGTGTTTCAGGGTGGCGGAATGAAAAACTGTTTTTT.

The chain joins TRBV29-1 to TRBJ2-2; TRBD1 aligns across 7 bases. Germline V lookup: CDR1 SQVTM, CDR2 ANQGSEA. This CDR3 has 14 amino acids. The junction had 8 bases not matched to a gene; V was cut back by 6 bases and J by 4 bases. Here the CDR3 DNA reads TGCAGCGTCCTAGTGGGACAGAGCACCGGGGAGCTGTTTTTT. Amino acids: CSVLVGQSTGELFF.

CDR3 region: CASSLPVGTTDTQYF. The CDR3 DNA reads as TGCGCCAGCAGCTTGCCGGTCGGGACCACAGATACGCAGTATTTT. The chain is built from TRBV5-1 and TRBJ2-3; possibly TRBD1 or TRBD2 for D (5 bases each). Germline loops: CDR1 SGHRS, CDR2 YFSETQ. The CDR3 spans 15 residues. V lost 1 base and J 2 bases, leaving 11 bases between the germline ends.

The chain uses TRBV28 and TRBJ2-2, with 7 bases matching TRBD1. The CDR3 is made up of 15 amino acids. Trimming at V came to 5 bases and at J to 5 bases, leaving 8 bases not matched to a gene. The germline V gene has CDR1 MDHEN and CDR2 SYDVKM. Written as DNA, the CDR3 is TGTGCCAGCAGTCGTAGGACAGGATTAACCGGGGAGCTGTTTTTT. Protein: CASSRRTGLTGELFF. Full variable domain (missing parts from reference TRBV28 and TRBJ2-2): DVKVTQSSRYLVKRTGEKVFLECVQDMDHENMFWYRQDPGLGLRLIYFSYDVKMKEKGDIPEGYSVSREKKERFSLILESASTNQTSMYLCASSRRTGLTGELFFGEGSRLTVL.

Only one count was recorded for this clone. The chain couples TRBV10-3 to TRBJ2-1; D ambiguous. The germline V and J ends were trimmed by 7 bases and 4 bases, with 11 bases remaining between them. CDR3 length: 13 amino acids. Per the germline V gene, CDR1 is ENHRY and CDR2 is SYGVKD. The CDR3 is CAITSDGYNEQFF. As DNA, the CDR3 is TGTGCCATCACCTCGGACGGATACAATGAGCAGTTCTTC.

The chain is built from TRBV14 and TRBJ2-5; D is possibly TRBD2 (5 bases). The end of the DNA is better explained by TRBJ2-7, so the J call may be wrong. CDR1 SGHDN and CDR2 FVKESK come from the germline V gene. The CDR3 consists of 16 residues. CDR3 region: CASSQSLDSLSYEQYF. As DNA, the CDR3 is TGTGCCAGCAGCCAATCCCTGGACTCGCTGTCCTACGAGCAGTACTTC.

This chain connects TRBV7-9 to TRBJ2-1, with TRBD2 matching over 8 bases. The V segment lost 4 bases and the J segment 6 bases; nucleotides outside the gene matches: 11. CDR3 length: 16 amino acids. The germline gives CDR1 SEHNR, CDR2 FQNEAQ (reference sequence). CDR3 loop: CASSYLLAGGINEQFF. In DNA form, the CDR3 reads TGTGCCAGCAGCTACCTCCTAGCGGGTGGGATCAATGAGCAGTTCTTC.

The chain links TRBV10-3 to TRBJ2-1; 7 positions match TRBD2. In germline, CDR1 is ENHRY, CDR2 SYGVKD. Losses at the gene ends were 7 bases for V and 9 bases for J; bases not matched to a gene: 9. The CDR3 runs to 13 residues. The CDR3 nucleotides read TGTGCCATCACCTCGAAGCGGGGCGCTGAGCAGTTCTTC. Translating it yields CAITSKRGAEQFF.

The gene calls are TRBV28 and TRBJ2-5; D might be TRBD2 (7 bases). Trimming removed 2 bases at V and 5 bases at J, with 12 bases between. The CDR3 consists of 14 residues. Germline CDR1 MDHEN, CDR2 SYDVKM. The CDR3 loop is CASSLRGAYETQYF. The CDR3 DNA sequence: TGTGCCAGCAGTTTACGGGGGGCTTATGAGACCCAGTACTTC.

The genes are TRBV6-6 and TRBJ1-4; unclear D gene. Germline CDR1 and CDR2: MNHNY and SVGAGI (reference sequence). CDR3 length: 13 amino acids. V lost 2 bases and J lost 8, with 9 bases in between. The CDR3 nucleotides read TGTGCCAGCAGTTACACGGACTACGAAAAACTGTTTTTT. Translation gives CASSYTDYEKLFF.

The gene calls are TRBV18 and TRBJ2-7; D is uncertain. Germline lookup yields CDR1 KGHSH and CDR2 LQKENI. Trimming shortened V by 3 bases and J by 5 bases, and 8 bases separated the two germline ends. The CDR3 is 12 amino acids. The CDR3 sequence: CASSPGWDEQYF. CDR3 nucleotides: TGTGCCAGCTCACCGGGGTGGGACGAGCAGTACTTC.

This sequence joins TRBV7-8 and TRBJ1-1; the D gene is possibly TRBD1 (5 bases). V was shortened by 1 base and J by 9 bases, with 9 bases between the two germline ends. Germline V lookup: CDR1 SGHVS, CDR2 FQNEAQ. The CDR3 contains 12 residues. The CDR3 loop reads CASSLVAGKAFF. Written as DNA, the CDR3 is TGTGCCAGCAGCTTAGTTGCAGGGAAAGCTTTCTTT.

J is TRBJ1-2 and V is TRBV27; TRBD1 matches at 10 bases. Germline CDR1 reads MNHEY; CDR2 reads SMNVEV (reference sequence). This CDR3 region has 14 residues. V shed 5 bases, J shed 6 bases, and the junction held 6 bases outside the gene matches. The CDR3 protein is CASSRTGGGNGYTF. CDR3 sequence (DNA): TGTGCCAGCAGTCGGACAGGGGGAGGGAATGGCTACACCTTC.

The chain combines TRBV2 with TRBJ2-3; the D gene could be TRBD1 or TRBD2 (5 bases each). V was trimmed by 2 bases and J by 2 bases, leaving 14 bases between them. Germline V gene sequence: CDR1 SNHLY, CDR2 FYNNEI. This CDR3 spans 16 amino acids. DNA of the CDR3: TGTGCCAGCAGTGAAACGAAGGGACGGGTCACAGATACGCAGTATTTT. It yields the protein CASSETKGRVTDTQYF.

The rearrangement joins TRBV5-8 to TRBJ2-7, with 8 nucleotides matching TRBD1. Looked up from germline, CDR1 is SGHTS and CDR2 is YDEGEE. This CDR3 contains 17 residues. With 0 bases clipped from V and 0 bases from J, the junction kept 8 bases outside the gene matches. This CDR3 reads CASSLGWGTGFSYEQYF. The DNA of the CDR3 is TGTGCCAGCAGCTTGGGGTGGGGGACAGGATTCTCCTACGAGCAGTACTTC.

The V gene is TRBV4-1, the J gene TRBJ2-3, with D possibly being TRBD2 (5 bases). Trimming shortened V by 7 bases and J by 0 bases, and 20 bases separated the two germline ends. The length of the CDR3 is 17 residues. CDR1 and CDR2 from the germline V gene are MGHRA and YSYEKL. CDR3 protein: CASTPQGRGTSTDTQYF. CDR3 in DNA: TGCGCCAGCACCCCCCAAGGTCGGGGAACTAGCACAGATACGCAGTATTTT.

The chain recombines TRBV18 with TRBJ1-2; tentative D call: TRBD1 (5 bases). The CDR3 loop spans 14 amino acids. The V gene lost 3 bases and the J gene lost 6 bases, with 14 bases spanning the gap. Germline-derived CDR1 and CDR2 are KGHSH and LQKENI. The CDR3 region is CASSPFRVENGYTF. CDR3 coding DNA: TGTGCCAGCTCACCGTTCAGGGTTGAGAATGGCTACACCTTC.

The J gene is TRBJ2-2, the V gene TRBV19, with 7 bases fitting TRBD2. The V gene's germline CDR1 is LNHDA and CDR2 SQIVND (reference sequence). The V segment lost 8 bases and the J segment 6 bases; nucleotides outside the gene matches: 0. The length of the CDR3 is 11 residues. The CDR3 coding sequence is TGTGCCAGTGGGAGGGCCGGGGAGCTGTTTTTT. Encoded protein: CASGRAGELFF.

The CDR3 DNA reads as TGTGCCCCCAAAAGATGCCAGGGGCGGAAGAATCAGCCCCAGCATTTT. Amino acids: CAPKRCQGRKNQPQHF. This sequence joins TRBV2 and TRBJ1-5, with a tentative D call TRBD1 (6 bases). The V gene's germline CDR1 is SNHLY and CDR2 FYNNEI. The length of the CDR3 is 16 residues. Deletions cut 11 bases from V and 4 bases from J, with 24 bases between. The entire variable domain, with the rest obtained from reference TRBV2 and TRBJ1-5, is as follows: EPEVTQTPSHQVTQMGQEVILRCVPISNHLYFYWYRQILGQKVEFLVSFYNNEISEKSEIFDDQFSVERPDGSNFTLKIRSTKLEDSAMYFCAPKRCQGRKNQPQHFGDGTRLSIL.

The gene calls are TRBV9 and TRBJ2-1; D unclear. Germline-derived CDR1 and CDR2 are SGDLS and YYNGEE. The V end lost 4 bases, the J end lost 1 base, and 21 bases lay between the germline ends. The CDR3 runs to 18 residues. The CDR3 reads CASSPVRLVGGSYNEQFF. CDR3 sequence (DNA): TGTGCCAGCAGCCCGGTACGTCTGGTGGGTGGGTCCTACAATGAGCAGTTCTTC.

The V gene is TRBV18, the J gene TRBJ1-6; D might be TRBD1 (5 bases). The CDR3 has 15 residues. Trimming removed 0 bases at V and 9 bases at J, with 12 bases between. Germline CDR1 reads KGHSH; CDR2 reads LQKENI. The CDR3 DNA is TGTGCCAGCTCACCACCGGGTTCGGGGGTTTCACCCCTCCACTTT. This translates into CASSPPGSGVSPLHF. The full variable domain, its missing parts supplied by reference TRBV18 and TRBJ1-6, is NAGVMQNPRHLVRRRGQEARLRCSPMKGHSHVYWYRQLPEEGLKFMVYLQKENIIDESGMPKERFSAEFPKEGPSILRIQQVVRGDSAAYFCASSPPGSGVSPLHFGNGTRLTVT.

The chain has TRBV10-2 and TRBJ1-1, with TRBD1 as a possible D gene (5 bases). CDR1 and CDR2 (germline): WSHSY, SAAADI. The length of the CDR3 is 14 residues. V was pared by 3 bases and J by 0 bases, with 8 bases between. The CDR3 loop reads CASSDGGMNTEAFF. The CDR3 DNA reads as TGCGCCAGCAGTGATGGGGGGATGAACACTGAAGCTTTCTTT.

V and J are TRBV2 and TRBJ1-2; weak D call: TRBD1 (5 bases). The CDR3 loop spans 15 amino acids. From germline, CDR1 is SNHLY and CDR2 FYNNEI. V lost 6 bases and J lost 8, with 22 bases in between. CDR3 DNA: TGTGCCAGCAGGGCAAACTTCCTCCAAAGGGGAGGCTACACCTTC. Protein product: CASRANFLQRGGYTF.

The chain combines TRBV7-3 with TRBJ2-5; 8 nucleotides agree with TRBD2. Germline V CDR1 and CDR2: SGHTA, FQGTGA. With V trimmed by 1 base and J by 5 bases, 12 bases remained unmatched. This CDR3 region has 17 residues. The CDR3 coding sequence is TGTGCCAGCAGCTTAATCGGGCCGGCGGGGGGCCACGAGACCCAGTACTTC. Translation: CASSLIGPAGGHETQYF.

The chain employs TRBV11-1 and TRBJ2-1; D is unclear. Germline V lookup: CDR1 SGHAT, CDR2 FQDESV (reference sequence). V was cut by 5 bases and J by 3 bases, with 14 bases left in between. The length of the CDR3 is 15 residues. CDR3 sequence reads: CASSQLDGFYNEQFF. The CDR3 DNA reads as TGTGCCAGCAGCCAACTGGACGGATTCTACAATGAGCAGTTCTTC. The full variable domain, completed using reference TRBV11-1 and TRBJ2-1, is EAEVAQSPRYKITEKSQAVAFWCDPISGHATLYWYRQILGQGPELLVQFQDESVVDDSQLPKDRFSAERLKGVDSTLKIQPAELGDSAMYLCASSQLDGFYNEQFFGPGTRLTVL.

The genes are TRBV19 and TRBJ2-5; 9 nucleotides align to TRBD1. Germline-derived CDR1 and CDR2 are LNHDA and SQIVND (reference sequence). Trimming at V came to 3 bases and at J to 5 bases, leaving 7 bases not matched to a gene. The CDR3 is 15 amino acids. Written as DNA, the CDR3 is TGTGCCAGTAGTATTGGGGACAGGGCCTGGGAGACCCAGTACTTC. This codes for CASSIGDRAWETQYF.

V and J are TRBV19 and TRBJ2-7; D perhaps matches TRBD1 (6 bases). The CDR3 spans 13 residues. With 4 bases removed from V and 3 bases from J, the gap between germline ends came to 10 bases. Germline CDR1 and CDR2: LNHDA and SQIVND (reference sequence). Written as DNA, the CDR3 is TGTGCCAGTAGTAACCTAGGGGGCTACGAGCAGTACTTC. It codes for CASSNLGGYEQYF.